Below, 18 T cell receptor beta chains from the same sample are listed, as sequenced in a study of cytomegalovirus exposure and HLA in healthy donors. PCR primers comprised 60 Vbeta and 13 Jbeta primers. Clones were read by immunoSEQ multiplex PCR, and TCRdb kept only the in-frame ones, dropping some. The repertoire includes some 150,000 clones, more than 60% of them detected once, and 2.5% to 3.5% sits in the top ten. Input material: PBMCs. The origin of the receptors is a female donor in good health and CMV-seronegative.

This clone was counted a single time. The chain recombines TRBV14 with TRBJ1-3, with 8 bases aligning to TRBD1. The CDR3 length is 15 residues. V shed 6 bases and J 4 bases; nucleotides not matched to a gene: 8. The germline gives CDR1 SGHDN, CDR2 FVKESK. The CDR3 DNA reads as TGTGCCAGCAGTCGATCCGGACAGGGCGGAAACACCATATATTTT. It translates to CASSRSGQGGNTIYF.

The chain is built from TRBV29-1 and TRBJ2-2, with 8 positions matching TRBD2. V trimming: 3 bases; J trimming: 1 base; junction bases outside the gene matches: 1. CDR1 SQVTM and CDR2 ANQGSEA come from the germline V gene. This CDR3 spans 14 amino acids. CDR3 nucleotide sequence: TGCAGCGTTGATCGGGGGGGGAACACCGGGGAGCTGTTTTTT. This encodes CSVDRGGNTGELFF.

The chain joins TRBV14 to TRBJ2-5, with a weak D call TRBD1 (6 bases). V shed 0 bases and J shed 0 bases, with 11 bases lying between them. The germline V gene has CDR1 SGHDN and CDR2 FVKESK. The length of the CDR3 is 16 residues. Here the CDR3 reads CASSQDRTAYQETQYF. Here the CDR3 DNA reads TGTGCCAGCAGCCAAGACAGGACAGCGTACCAAGAGACCCAGTACTTC.

CDR3 in DNA: TGTGCCAGCAGTTTCATCAGCGTCGGTGAAAAACTGTTTTTT. Translating it yields CASSFISVGEKLFF. The V and J genes are TRBV28 and TRBJ1-4; D uncertain. The germline gives CDR1 MDHEN, CDR2 SYDVKM. V lost 3 bases, J lost 7 bases, and 12 bases lay in between. CDR3 length equals 14 residues. Combining the CDR3 with reference TRBV28 and TRBJ1-4 gives the whole variable domain DVKVTQSSRYLVKRTGEKVFLECVQDMDHENMFWYRQDPGLGLRLIYFSYDVKMKEKGDIPEGYSVSREKKERFSLILESASTNQTSMYLCASSFISVGEKLFFGSGTQLSVL.

The genes are TRBV7-2 and TRBJ1-5, with TRBD1 matching over 8 bases. V lost 0 bases, J lost 2 bases, and 6 bases stayed unmatched. This CDR3 is built from 17 residues. Germline V CDR1 and CDR2: SGHTA, FQGNSA. As DNA, the CDR3 is TGTGCCAGCAGCTTAGCCATACCGGGACAGGGCAATCAGCCCCAGCATTTT. This codes for CASSLAIPGQGNQPQHF.

The chain is built from TRBV7-2 and TRBJ1-5; TRBD1 might be the D (6 bases). The CDR3 has 15 residues. V dropped 5 bases and J dropped 7 bases, with 18 bases sitting between them. CDR1 SGHTA and CDR2 FQGNSA come from the germline V gene. The CDR3 sequence: CASSGRSGERQPQHF. CDR3 nucleotide sequence: TGTGCCAGCAGCGGGAGATCAGGGGAGCGACAGCCCCAGCATTTT.

This chain uses TRBV6-1 with TRBJ2-2; D is possibly TRBD2 (6 bases). The CDR3 totals 14 residues. Deletions cut 6 bases from V and 4 bases from J, with 12 bases between. Germline-derived CDR1 and CDR2 are MNHNS and SASEGT. The CDR3 coding sequence is TGTGCCAGCAGGGGGGGTAGAGGCACCGGGGAGCTGTTTTTT. As protein: CASRGGRGTGELFF.

This chain links TRBV27 with TRBJ2-5; tentative D call: TRBD2 (5 bases). TRBJ2-7 matches the DNA end more closely, so the J call is doubtful. In germline, CDR1 is MNHEY, CDR2 SMNVEV (reference sequence). CDR3 size: 13 residues. CDR3 amino acids: CASSFLGDYEQYF. CDR3 DNA sequence: TGTGCCAGCAGTTTTCTCGGGGACTACGAGCAGTACTTC.

The chain uses TRBV6-1 and TRBJ2-1; perhaps TRBD1 as D (5 bases). This CDR3 has 15 residues. Germline CDR1 is MNHNS and CDR2 is SASEGT. The V and J ends lost 8 bases and 1 base respectively, with 15 bases between them. CDR3: CASSAGHLSYNEQFF. The CDR3 coding sequence is TGTGCCAGCTCGGCAGGGCACCTTTCCTACAATGAGCAGTTCTTC.

This chain joins TRBV5-1 and TRBJ2-1; 10 bases line up with TRBD2. The CDR3 contains 14 residues. The V gene end was trimmed by 1 base and the J gene end by 6 bases; junction bases not matched to a gene: 1. Looked up from germline, CDR1 is SGHRS and CDR2 is YFSETQ. The CDR3 DNA follows: TGCGCCAGCAGCTTGACTAGCGGGGTCAATGAGCAGTTCTTC. It encodes CASSLTSGVNEQFF. The full variable domain, with the rest looked up from reference TRBV5-1 and TRBJ2-1, is KAGVTQTPRYLIKTRGQQVTLSCSPISGHRSVSWYQQTPGQGLQFLFEYFSETQRNKGNFPGRFSGRQFSNSRSEMNVSTLELGDSALYLCASSLTSGVNEQFFGPGTRLTVL.

V is TRBV20-1 and J is TRBJ2-5, with D possibly matching TRBD2 (5 bases). The J call may not be correct, given that the DNA end is closer to TRBJ2-7. CDR1 and CDR2 from the germline V gene are DFQATT and SNEGSKA (reference sequence). The CDR3 runs 11 residues. The CDR3 DNA sequence: TGCAGTGCGAGGGCGGACTACGAGCAGTACTTC. It codes for CSARADYEQYF.

The chain recombines TRBV5-4 with TRBJ2-1, with TRBD2 identical over 9 bases. The CDR3 covers 17 residues. Germline trimming cut 4 bases from V and 4 bases from J; bases unmatched to any gene: 12. Germline V lookup: CDR1 SGHNT, CDR2 YYREEE (reference sequence). Here the CDR3 reads CASSPEHLAGMYNEQFF. The CDR3 nucleotides are TGTGCCAGCAGCCCGGAACACCTAGCGGGGATGTACAATGAGCAGTTCTTC.

CDR3 sequence: CASSLDLREGRYIQYF. CDR3 sequence (DNA): TGTGCCAGCAGCTTAGATCTGCGGGAGGGCCGTTACATTCAGTACTTC. The V call is TRBV13, the J call TRBJ2-4; 9 bases are shared with TRBD2. The CDR3 consists of 16 residues. V lost 1 base to trimming and J lost 8 bases; unmatched junction nucleotides: 9. From germline, CDR1 is PRHDT and CDR2 FYEKMQ (reference sequence).

The chain employs TRBV5-1 and TRBJ2-3; TRBD1 matches at 9 bases. The V and J ends lost 0 bases and 10 bases, in that order; junction bases with no gene match: 9. Germline values: CDR1 SGHRS, CDR2 YFSETQ. The CDR3 totals 15 residues. The CDR3 coding sequence is TGCGCCAGCAGCTTGGAACTACAGGGGGCGAAAGCGCAGTATTTT. This codes for CASSLELQGAKAQYF.

This chain links TRBV4-3 with TRBJ2-2; perhaps TRBD1 as D (5 bases). Germline V gene sequence: CDR1 LGHNA, CDR2 YSLEER. The CDR3 runs 14 residues. With 0 bases removed from V and 5 bases from J, the gap between germline ends came to 7 bases. DNA of the CDR3: TGCGCCAGCAGCCAAGATACAGGAACCGGGGAGCTGTTTTTT. Protein product: CASSQDTGTGELFF.

The chain joins TRBV28 to TRBJ1-6, with a weak D call TRBD1 (5 bases). The V end lost 4 bases, the J end lost 6 bases, and 10 bases lay between the germline ends. This CDR3 is built from 14 residues. Germline loops: CDR1 MDHEN, CDR2 SYDVKM. The CDR3 protein is CASSSGQFNSPLHF. The CDR3 DNA follows: TGTGCCAGCAGTTCAGGACAATTTAATTCACCCCTCCACTTT.

This clone was seen only a few times. The chain joins TRBV6-5 to TRBJ1-1, with D tentatively TRBD1 (6 bases). With 2 bases removed from V and 1 base from J, the gap between germline ends came to 11 bases. The CDR3 runs 15 residues. The germline V gene encodes CDR1 MNHEY and CDR2 SVGAGI. The CDR3 DNA is TGTGCCAGCAGTTACCCCAGGGGACGGAACACTGAAGCTTTCTTT. Translated: CASSYPRGRNTEAFF.

Only one count was recorded for this clone. The chain uses TRBV5-4 and TRBJ2-5; 9 bases are shared with TRBD2. Germline lookup yields CDR1 SGHNT and CDR2 YYREEE (reference sequence). V shed 6 bases and J 5 bases; nucleotides not matched to a gene: 2. This CDR3 contains 12 residues. CDR3 nucleotides: TGTGCCAGCAACGCGGGAGGGGAGACCCAGTACTTC. It translates to CASNAGGETQYF. The full variable domain, rest sourced from reference TRBV5-4 and TRBJ2-5, is ETGVTQSPTHLIKTRGQQVTLRCSSQSGHNTVSWYQQALGQGPQFIFQYYREEENGRGNFPPRFSGLQFPNYSSELNVNALELDDSALYLCASNAGGETQYFGPGTRLLVL.